This T cell receptor beta chain originates from a study of spatial heterogeneity in lung cancer (dated 2019 in TCRdb). For context, the study as a whole: Beta-chain transcripts were consistently detected in greater numbers than alpha-chain transcripts, which likely reflected higher beta-chain transcript abundance. In the raw uncorrected reads, each unique combination of TCR and UMI appeared more than ten times on average. In non-small cell lung cancer, the study made a quantitative comparison of TCR alpha and beta repertoires among multiple tumor regions, matched nontumor lung and blood. Nonsynonymous mutation counts, determined by whole-exome sequencing of tumor tissue, were related to TCR repertoire features. At surgery, both alpha and beta chains were TCR-sequenced in roughly 230 tumor regions, fewer than 80 matched nontumor lung samples and some 60 PBMC samples. What the work shows at the level of the full study, not this receptor alone: Ubiquitous expanded tumor TCRs showed up in blood more often at tumor resection than at routine follow-up. Additional single-cell paired TCR alpha and beta sequencing was considered necessary to confirm, at a functional level, the hypothesis that regional TCRs recognize regional mutations.

This clonotype has just a few counts. What antigen it recognizes has not been identified. Base qualities are missing; no much larger clone stands one base away. To prepare the library, 5' RACE was applied. The sequencer listed for this sample is NextSeq 500. The TCR library protocol attached a unique molecular identifier to each TCR cDNA molecule to allow correction of PCR and sequencing errors. The authors processed their data as follows. TCR identification, UMI-based error correction and CDR3 extraction were all carried out with Decombinator tools. Expanded TCRs were defined as those above a frequency of 2 per 1,000, corresponding to the top 1% of the tumor frequency distribution. Each repertoire was subsampled 100 times to 5,000 TCRs, after which Renyi diversity was computed with the R vegan package. CDR3 similarity networks were constructed using string-kernel similarity of amino acid triplets, with links drawn between CDR3s whose pairwise similarity was above 0.82. TCRdb reran the public reads through fastp at Q25 and MiXCR, keeping productive beta chains. Rows are combined by CDR3 protein, so each entry shows the most common genes and DNA. The V and J calls and clone size come from TCRdb's table, not from the authors' own analysis. The sample table lists over 90,000 distinct CDR3 sequences, around 8.6% of them with a count of one. Clones ranked in the top ten supply 6.9% of the sample.

The sample's time point label, in plain terms: sample taken at primary tumor resection. Without any cell sorting, TCR sequencing was performed on whole RNA extracted either from tumor and nontumor lung tissue or from cryopreserved PBMC samples. Samples were obtained from about 69 patients with early-stage, untreated non-small cell lung cancer from the lung TRACERx cohort. A patient was chosen for TCR sequencing only when enough RNA was available from at least two tumor regions. This material consisted of PBMCs, taken at surgery. This receptor was obtained from a male donor with early-stage non-small cell lung cancer.

The DNA sequence follows: TGCAGCTCCCTCCACGGGCTAGCGGGAACCGGGGAGCTGTTTTTT. It specifies CSSLHGLAGTGELFF. Here the chain combines TRBV29-1 and TRBJ2-2, and TRBD2 matches 9 of the central bases. The germline V gene specifies SQVTM as CDR1 and ANQGSEA as CDR2. The CDR3 measures 15 amino acids from cysteine to phenylalanine. CDR3 DNA is the only sequence kept; it has 45 bases, read in frame from the first base. V lost 8 bases and J lost 5 bases, and the count of bases not matched to a germline gene is 12.